This T cell receptor beta chain was retrieved from a study of T cell responses to AZD1222 COVID-19 vaccine. V dropped 2 bases and J dropped 7; count of bases not matched to a gene: 5. This CDR3 is 15 amino acids long. Germline V lookup: CDR1 KGHDR, CDR2 SFDVKD. Only in-frame clones appear in the TCRdb table, and some are missing; sequencing was by immunoSEQ multiplex PCR. The data hold under 250,000 clones, with more than 85% observed a single time. Overall study findings and caveats: Two AZD1222 administrations were followed by greater Spike-specific TCR breadth and depth. Repertoires were obtained solely post-peak T cell response.

This clone showed up just once. Antigen unknown. The sequence derives from an adult in good health. Sequences were derived from peripheral blood, sampled on day 0 of MenACWY control vaccination. The V call is TRBV24-1, the J call TRBJ2-2; 8 nucleotides match TRBD1. This CDR3 reads CATSDSQGASGELFF. For the CDR3, the DNA is TGTGCCACCAGTGATTCGCAGGGGGCTAGCGGGGAGCTGTTTTTT.